This TCR beta chain was profiled in a study of blood T cell repertoires in COVID-19 (dated by TCRdb to between 2020 and 2021). Some background on the complete study: Samples covering the acute and convalescent phases of COVID-19 were provided by collaborators in the United States, Italy and Spain. The prospective study material was composed of cDNA or gDNA derived from T cells, B-cell-depleted T cells, or PBMCs. The dataset comprised deeply sampled blood TCRbeta repertoires from subjects exposed to, actively infected with, or recovered from COVID-19. The repertoires were released in a freely available public database meant as a resource for research on the immune response to SARS-CoV-2. The samples were drawn from the first 160 participants of the ongoing ImmuneRACE study and from 950 to 1,500 subjects provided by 6 global collaborators. Nearly every sample came with metadata listing a de-identified subject ID, COVID-19 status, age in years and sex. HLA class I and class II types, where available, came from metadata supplied by the sample provider rather than from assay-based typing. What the authors observed across the whole study: Clinical and demographic metadata were provided uncurated, with the amount varying by source and participant.

In Seattle, one collaborating source enrolled patients while the infection was active and tracked those patients longitudinally over the course of disease. Whole blood was collected in K2EDTA tubes by collaborating institutions according to the institutions' own protocols. For TCRbeta analysis, collaborators shipped samples in one of three forms: frozen whole blood, isolated PBMCs, or DNA extracted from either of those sample types. Concerning this clone itself: Its antigen target is currently unknown. No much larger clonotype is one base removed from it; base qualities were not supplied.

TCRbeta CDR3 regions were amplified from genomic DNA using the immunoSEQ Assay, a bias-controlled multiplex PCR. In the original analysis: The number of nucleated cells in each sample was estimated from the amplification of reference gene primers within the assay. To quantify the absolute abundance of each unique TCRbeta CDR3 rearrangement, sequence reads were collapsed and filtered. For each sample, productive Simpson clonality was calculated by taking the square root of Simpson's diversity index across productive rearrangements. TCRdb carries this immuneACCESS record with in-frame sequences only. Its versions omit some clonotypes, under half of them owing to an unresolved V gene in the studies checked, with the rest unexplained. Clone size and the V and J calls come from that table; the DNA yielded D and trimming. This sample gives fewer than 60,000 clones in total; around 81% of them show up just once. The biggest ten clones account for roughly a quarter of the sample.

Sample: peripheral blood. The clonotype was recovered from an elderly woman with COVID-19, enrolled during active disease.

The DNA sequence is TGCGCCAGCAGCTCGACAGGGGGCTCCTACGAGCAGTACTTC. This sequence encodes CASSSTGGSYEQYF. The chain employs TRBV5-1 and TRBJ2-7; a stretch of 9 junction bases matches TRBD1. The CDR3, from cysteine to phenylalanine, totals 14 residues. Of all the DNA, just the CDR3 is kept, 42 bases in frame from base 1. The germline V gene specifies SGHRS as CDR1 and YFSETQ as CDR2. The V end gives up 3 bases and the J end 0 bases, leaving 1 base in the junction not matched to a gene.